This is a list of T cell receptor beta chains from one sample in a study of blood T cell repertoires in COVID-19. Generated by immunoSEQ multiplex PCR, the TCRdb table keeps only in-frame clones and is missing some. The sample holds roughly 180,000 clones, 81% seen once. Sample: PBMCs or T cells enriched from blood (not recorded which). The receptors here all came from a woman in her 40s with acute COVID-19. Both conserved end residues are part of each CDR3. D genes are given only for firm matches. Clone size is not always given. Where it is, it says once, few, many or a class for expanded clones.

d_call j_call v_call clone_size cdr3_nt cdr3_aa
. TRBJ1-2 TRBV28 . TGTGCCAGCAGTTTTGGACAGAACTATGGCTACACCTTC CASSFGQNYGYTF
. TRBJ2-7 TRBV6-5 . TGTGCCAGCCGTATACCAGGGATTCCGTTAGGAGAGCAGTACTTC CASRIPGIPLGEQYF
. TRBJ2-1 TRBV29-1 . TGCAGCGTTGAAATGGGACTTACCCACTCCTACAATGAGCAGTTCTTC CSVEMGLTHSYNEQFF
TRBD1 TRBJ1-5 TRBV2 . TGTGCCAGCAGGTCCAGGACAGGGGGAGATAGCAATCAGCCCCAGCATTTT CASRSRTGGDSNQPQHF
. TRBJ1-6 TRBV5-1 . TGCGCCAGCCGCGCTACCGGAGAACTGATCTATAATTCACCCCTCCACTTT CASRATGELIYNSPLHF
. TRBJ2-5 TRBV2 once TGTGCCAGCAGTGATGCGGAGACCCAGTACTTC CASSDAETQYF
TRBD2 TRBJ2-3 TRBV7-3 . TGTGCCAGCAGCTTAGGGGAGGGGCCCACAGATACGCAGTATTTT CASSLGEGPTDTQYF
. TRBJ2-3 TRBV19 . TGTGCCAGTAGTATGGTCAGTCCCACAGATACGCAGTATTTT CASSMVSPTDTQYF
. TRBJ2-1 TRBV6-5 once TGTGCCAGCAGTTACTCCACTAATCCGGAGCAGTTCTTC CASSYSTNPEQFF
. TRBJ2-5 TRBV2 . TGTGCCAGCAGTGAAGAACAGCAAGAGACCCAGTACTTC CASSEEQQETQYF
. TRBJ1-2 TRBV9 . TGTGCCAGCAGCGAGGCAGGCATATTCGAGTCTAACTATGGCTACACCTTC CASSEAGIFESNYGYTF
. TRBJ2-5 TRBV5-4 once TGTGCCAGCAGTACTGGGACTTTTCAAGAGACCCAGTACTTC CASSTGTFQETQYF
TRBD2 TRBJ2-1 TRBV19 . TGTGCCAGTAGTGTCACTAGCGGGAGGGCCGTTGGGAATGAGCAGTTCTTC CASSVTSGRAVGNEQFF